The 8 T cell receptor beta chains reported below all come from one sample, sequenced in a study of shared clonotypes between healthy human individuals. Measured with immunoSEQ multiplex PCR; TCRdb has only the in-frame clones, and not every one. The table has some 500,000 clones, approximately 77% seen once. Sequenced sample: PBMCs. These receptors all come from a woman aged 40 to 55 in good health. Some clones in this sample may be carry-over from other donors' samples.

As concerns this clone: A much larger clonotype is one base distant, so this may be a read error. Given the absence of the conserved phenylalanine or tryptophan at the CDR3 end, a read error is likely. The rearrangement links TRBV6-6 to TRBJ1-1; 12 bases align to TRBD1. The CDR3 has 15 residues. Trimming at V came to 8 bases and at J to 1 base, leaving 5 bases not matched to a gene. The germline CDR1 and CDR2 sequences are MNHNY and SVGAGI (reference sequence). The CDR3 sequence is CASRDRGRGNTEAFL. In DNA, the CDR3 is TGTGCCAGCCGGGACAGGGGGCGAGGGAACACTGAAGCTTTCCTT.

The sample holds a few counts of this clone. The rearrangement joins TRBV7-3 to TRBJ2-1; D is unclear. This CDR3 comprises 12 residues. V dropped 2 bases and J dropped 7 bases, with 6 bases sitting between them. Germline V lookup: CDR1 SGHTA, CDR2 FQGTGA. The CDR3 sequence is CASSLDGNEQFF. As DNA, the CDR3 is TGTGCCAGCAGCTTAGATGGGAATGAGCAGTTCTTC.

The rearrangement links TRBV2 to TRBJ1-1; tentatively, D is TRBD1 (6 bases). Germline CDR1 is SNHLY and CDR2 is FYNNEI. Trimming removed 7 bases from V and 11 bases from J, with 14 bases in between. This CDR3 is built from 11 residues. CDR3 sequence: CASNYREAAFF. The CDR3, as DNA: TGTGCCAGCAATTACAGGGAGGCCGCTTTCTTT.

The chain carries TRBV25-1 and TRBJ2-3, with a possible D match to TRBD1 (5 bases). The CDR3 has 13 residues. Trimming stripped 5 bases from V and 1 base from J, with 7 bases between. CDR1 and CDR2 from the germline V gene are MGHDK and SYGVNS. CDR3 coding DNA: TGTGCCAGCAGTTCCAGGGGCACAGATACGCAGTATTTT. Protein: CASSSRGTDTQYF. The variable domain in full, with the rest retrieved from reference TRBV25-1 and TRBJ2-3, is EADIYQTPRYLVIGTGKKITLECSQTMGHDKMYWYQQDPGMELHLIHYSYGVNSTEKGDLSSESTVSRIRTEHFPLTLESARPSHTSQYLCASSSRGTDTQYFGPGTRLTVL.

On this clone: A read error likely explains this, since a far larger clone differs by one base. The sample contains more than one DNA sequence encoding this CDR3. V gene TRBV2 combines with J gene TRBJ1-2; 8 positions agree with TRBD1. After removal of 3 bases from V and 5 bases from J, the junction contained 14 bases not matched to a gene. The CDR3 is 17 residues long. Germline V gene data show CDR1 as SNHLY and CDR2 as FYNNEI. In DNA, the CDR3 is TGTGCCAGCAGTGAGTTTGGGACAGGTGGATCGAGTTATGGCTACACCTTC. Encoded protein: CASSEFGTGGSSYGYTF.

CDR3 nucleotides: TGTGCCAGCAGTCTGCTGACTAGAAACGAGCAGTACTTC. Amino acid sequence: CASSLLTRNEQYF. The V gene is TRBV27, the J gene TRBJ2-7, with a possible D match to TRBD2 (6 bases). This CDR3 is 13 amino acids long. Trimming left V 5 bases short and J 5 bases short, with 13 bases between. Germline V gene sequence: CDR1 MNHEY, CDR2 SMNVEV (reference sequence).

As concerns this clone: The CDR3 does not close with the conserved phenylalanine or tryptophan, likely indicating a read error. The chain couples TRBV30 to TRBJ1-1; TRBD1 might be the D (5 bases). The CDR3 is 14 amino acids. Germline values: CDR1 GTSNPN, CDR2 SVGIG (reference sequence). CDR3 protein: CAWRDSPAGTEAFL. The DNA of the CDR3 is TGTGCATGGAGGGACTCGCCGGCGGGCACTGAAGCTTTCCTT.

The chain combines TRBV6-5 with TRBJ1-2; 7 bases line up with TRBD1. CDR1 MNHEY and CDR2 SVGAGI come from the germline V gene. Trimming cost V 6 bases and J 4 bases; bases outside gene matches: 8. The CDR3 has 14 residues. The chain's CDR3 is CASRRDSSPYGYTF. Written as DNA, the CDR3 is TGTGCCAGCAGAAGGGACAGCAGCCCCTATGGCTACACCTTC.